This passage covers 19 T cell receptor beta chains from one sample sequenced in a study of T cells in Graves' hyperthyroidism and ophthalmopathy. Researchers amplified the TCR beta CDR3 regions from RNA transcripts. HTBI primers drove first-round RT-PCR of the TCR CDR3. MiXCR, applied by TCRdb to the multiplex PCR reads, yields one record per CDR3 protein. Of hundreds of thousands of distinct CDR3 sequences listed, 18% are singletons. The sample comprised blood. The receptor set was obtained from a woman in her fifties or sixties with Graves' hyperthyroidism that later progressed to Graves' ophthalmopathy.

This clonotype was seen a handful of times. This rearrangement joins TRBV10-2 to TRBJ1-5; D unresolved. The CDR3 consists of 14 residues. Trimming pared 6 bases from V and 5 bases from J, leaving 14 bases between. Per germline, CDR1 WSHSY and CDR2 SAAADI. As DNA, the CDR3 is TGCGCCAGCAGCGCTAGTGGAAGGGATCAGCCCCAGCATTTT. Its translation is CASSASGRDQPQHF.

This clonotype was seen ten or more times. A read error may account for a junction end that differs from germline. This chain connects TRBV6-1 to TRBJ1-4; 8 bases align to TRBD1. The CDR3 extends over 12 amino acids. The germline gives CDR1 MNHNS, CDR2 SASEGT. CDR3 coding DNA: TGTGCCGGCAGGGGGCCTAATGAAAAACTGTTTTTT. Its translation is CAGRGPNEKLFF.

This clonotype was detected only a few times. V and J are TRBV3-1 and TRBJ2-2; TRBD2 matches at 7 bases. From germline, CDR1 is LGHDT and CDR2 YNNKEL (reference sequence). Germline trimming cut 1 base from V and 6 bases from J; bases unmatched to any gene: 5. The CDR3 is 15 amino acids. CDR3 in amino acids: CASSQAGGGAGELFF. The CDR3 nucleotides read TGTGCCAGCAGCCAAGCGGGGGGTGGCGCCGGGGAGCTGTTTTTT.

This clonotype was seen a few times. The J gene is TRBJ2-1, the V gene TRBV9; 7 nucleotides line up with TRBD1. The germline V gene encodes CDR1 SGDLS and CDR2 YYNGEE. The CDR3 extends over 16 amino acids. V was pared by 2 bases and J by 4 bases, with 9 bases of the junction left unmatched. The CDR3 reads CASSVRQGQSYNEQFF. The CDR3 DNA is TGTGCCAGCAGCGTCAGACAGGGACAATCGTACAATGAGCAGTTCTTC.

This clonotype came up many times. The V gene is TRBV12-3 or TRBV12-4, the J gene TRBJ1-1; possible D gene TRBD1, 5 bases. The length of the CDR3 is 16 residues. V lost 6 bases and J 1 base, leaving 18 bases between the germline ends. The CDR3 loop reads CASRLPLGRGNTEAFF. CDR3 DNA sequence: TGTGCCAGCAGACTCCCCCTGGGGAGGGGGAACACTGAAGCTTTCTTT.

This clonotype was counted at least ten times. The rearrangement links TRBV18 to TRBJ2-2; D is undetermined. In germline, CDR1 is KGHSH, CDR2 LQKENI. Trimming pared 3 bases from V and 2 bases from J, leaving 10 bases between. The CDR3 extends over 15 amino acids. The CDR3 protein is CASSPTHPNTGELFF. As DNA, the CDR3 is TGTGCCAGCTCACCGACCCATCCAAACACCGGGGAGCTGTTTTTT.

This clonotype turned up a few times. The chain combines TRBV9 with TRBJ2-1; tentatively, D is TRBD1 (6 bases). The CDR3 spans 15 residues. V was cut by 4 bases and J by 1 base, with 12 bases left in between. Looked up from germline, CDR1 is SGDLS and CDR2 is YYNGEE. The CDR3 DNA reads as TGTGCCAGCAGCTTATGGGGGCGATCCTACAATGAGCAGTTCTTC. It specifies CASSLWGRSYNEQFF. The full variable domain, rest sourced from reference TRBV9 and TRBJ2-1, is DSGVTQTPKHLITATGQRVTLRCSPRSGDLSVYWYQQSLDQGLQFLIQYYNGEERAKGNILERFSAQQFPDLHSELNLSSLELGDSALYFCASSLWGRSYNEQFFGPGTRLTVL.

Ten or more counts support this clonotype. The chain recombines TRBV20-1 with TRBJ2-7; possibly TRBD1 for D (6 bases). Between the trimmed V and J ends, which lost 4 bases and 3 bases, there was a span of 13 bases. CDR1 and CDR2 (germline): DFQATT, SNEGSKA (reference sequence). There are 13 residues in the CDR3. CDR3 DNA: TGCAGTGCTACGGGACATCCGATCTACGAGCAGTACTTC. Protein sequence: CSATGHPIYEQYF.

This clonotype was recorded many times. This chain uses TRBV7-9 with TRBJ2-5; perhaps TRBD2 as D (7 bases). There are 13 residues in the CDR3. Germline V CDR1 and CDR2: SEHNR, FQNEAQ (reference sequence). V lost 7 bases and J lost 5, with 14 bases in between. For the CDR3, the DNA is TGTGCCAGCAAAACGGGGGGCCGTGAGACCCAGTACTTC. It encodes CASKTGGRETQYF.

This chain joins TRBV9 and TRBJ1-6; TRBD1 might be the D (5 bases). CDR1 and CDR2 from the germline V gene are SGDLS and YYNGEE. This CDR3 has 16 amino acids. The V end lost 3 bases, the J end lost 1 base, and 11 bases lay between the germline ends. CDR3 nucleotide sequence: TGTGCCAGCAGCGCCCAGGGATCTTCCTATAATTCACCCCTCCACTTT. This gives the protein CASSAQGSSYNSPLHF.

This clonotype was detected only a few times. The CDR3 protein is CASSQAAGRTYEQYF. In DNA form, the CDR3 reads TGTGCCAGCAGCCAAGCGGCGGGGCGGACCTACGAGCAGTACTTC. The chain uses TRBV7-2 and TRBJ2-7; possibly TRBD2 for D (6 bases). The CDR3 runs 15 residues. Germline assignment: CDR1 SGHTA and CDR2 FQGNSA. V was shortened by 5 bases and J by 2 bases, with 16 bases between the two germline ends.

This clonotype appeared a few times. The CDR3 DNA reads TGTGCCAGCAGCTTGGCCCTTCCGGACGAGCAGTACTTC. Encoded protein: CASSLALPDEQYF. J is TRBJ2-7 and V is TRBV7-9; D gene ambiguous. Germline loops: CDR1 SEHNR, CDR2 FQNEAQ (reference sequence). V gave up 3 bases and J gave up 5 bases, with 11 bases separating them. The CDR3 covers 13 residues.

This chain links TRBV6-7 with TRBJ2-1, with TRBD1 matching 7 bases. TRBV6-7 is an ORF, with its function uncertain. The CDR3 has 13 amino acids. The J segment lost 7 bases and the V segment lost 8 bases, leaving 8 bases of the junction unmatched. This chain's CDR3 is CASPRDRGNEQFF. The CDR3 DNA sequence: TGTGCCAGCCCAAGGGACAGAGGAAATGAGCAGTTCTTC.

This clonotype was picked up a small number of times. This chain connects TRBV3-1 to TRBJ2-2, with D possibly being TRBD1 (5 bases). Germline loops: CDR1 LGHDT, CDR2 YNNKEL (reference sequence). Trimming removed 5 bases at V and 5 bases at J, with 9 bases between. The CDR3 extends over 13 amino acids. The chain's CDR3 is CASSGPGTGELFF. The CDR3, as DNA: TGTGCCAGCAGCGGCCCAGGGACCGGGGAGCTGTTTTTT.

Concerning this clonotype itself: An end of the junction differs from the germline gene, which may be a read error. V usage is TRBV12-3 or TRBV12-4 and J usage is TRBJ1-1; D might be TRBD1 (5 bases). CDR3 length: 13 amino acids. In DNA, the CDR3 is TGTGCCAGCAGTTTGTCAGGGAGGACTGAAGCTTCCTTT. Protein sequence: CASSLSGRTEASF.

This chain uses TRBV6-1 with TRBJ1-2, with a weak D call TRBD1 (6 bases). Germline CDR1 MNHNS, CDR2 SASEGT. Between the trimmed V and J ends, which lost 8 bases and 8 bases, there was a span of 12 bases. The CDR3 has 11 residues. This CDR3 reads CASARGFGYTF. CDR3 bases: TGTGCCAGCGCCAGGGGCTTCGGCTACACCTTC.

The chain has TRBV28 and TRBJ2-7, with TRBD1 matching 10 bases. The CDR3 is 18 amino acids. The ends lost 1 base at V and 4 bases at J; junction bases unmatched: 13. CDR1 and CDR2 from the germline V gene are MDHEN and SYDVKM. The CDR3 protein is CASSLLGRDRGRLYEQYF. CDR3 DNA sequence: TGTGCCAGCAGTTTATTAGGGCGGGACAGGGGAAGGTTGTACGAGCAGTACTTC.

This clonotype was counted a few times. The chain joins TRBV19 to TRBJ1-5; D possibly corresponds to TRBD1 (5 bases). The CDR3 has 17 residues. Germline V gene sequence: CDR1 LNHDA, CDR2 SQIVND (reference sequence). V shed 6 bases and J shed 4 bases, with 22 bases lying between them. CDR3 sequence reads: CASRTGGEEPRNQPQHF. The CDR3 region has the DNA TGTGCCAGTAGAACGGGGGGTGAGGAGCCTCGGAATCAGCCCCAGCATTTT.

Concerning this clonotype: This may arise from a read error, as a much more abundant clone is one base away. The DNA of the CDR3 is TGTGCCAGCAGTCAGACCAGCCCCGGGGCGCGAGACACTGAAGCTTTCTTT. It yields the protein CASSQTSPGARDTEAFF. The chain uses TRBV3-1 and TRBJ1-1; perhaps TRBD1 as D (5 bases). The V and J ends lost 6 bases and 3 bases respectively, with 23 bases between them. The CDR3 length is 17 residues. Germline V lookup: CDR1 LGHDT, CDR2 YNNKEL (reference sequence).